This T cell receptor (beta chain) was identified during a study of shared clonotypes between healthy human individuals. Germline V gives CDR1 KGHSH, CDR2 LQKENI. The CDR3 is 15 residues long. V gave up 6 bases and J gave up 3 bases; unmatched junction bases: 6. TCRdb's table, derived via immunoSEQ multiplex PCR, lists solely in-frame clones and lacks some. The sample has under 600,000 clones, around 78% seen once. The material sequenced was PBMCs. The sequence came from a woman aged 40 to 50 in good health. Some clones in this sample may be carry-over from other donors' samples. The chain links TRBV18 to TRBJ2-1; 9 positions agree with TRBD1. CDR3 residues: CASSPGTGNYNEQFF. In DNA form, the CDR3 reads TGTGCCAGCTCGCCCGGGACAGGGAACTACAATGAGCAGTTCTTC.